The 29 T cell receptor beta chains below were found in one sample sequenced in a study of T cell repertoires in cytomegalovirus infection. MiXCR was run by TCRdb on the reads, yielding one entry per CDR3 protein. This table has about 340,000 distinct CDR3 sequences, about 29% appearing once. No cognate antigen is known for these TCRs. The sequencing here drew on cultured PBMCs, taken from culture after CMV antigen stimulation. All receptors come from a human donor in good health (CMV status not recorded). Some clones in this sample may be carry-over from other donors' samples.

CDR3 loop: CASSISESTEAFF. The CDR3 coding sequence is TGTGCCAGTAGTATATCAGAGAGCACTGAAGCTTTCTTT. V usage is TRBV19 and J usage is TRBJ1-1; D is unclear. The germline gives CDR1 LNHDA, CDR2 SQIVND (reference sequence). V was trimmed by 2 bases and J by 4 bases, leaving 8 bases between them. This CDR3 is built from 13 residues.

This clonotype was counted ten times or more. The chain uses TRBV12-3 or TRBV12-4 and TRBJ1-3; D not resolved. The CDR3 is 12 residues long. V lost 6 bases, J lost 0 bases, and 3 bases lay in between. CDR3 sequence: CASSFSGNTIYF. For the CDR3, the DNA is TGTGCCAGCAGCTTCTCTGGAAACACCATATATTTT.

This clonotype turned up a few times. V and J are TRBV7-2 and TRBJ2-3; 8 bases agree with TRBD2. The trim removed 5 bases at V and 5 bases at J, leaving 6 bases unmatched. The CDR3 is 14 residues long. Germline V gene lookup returns CDR1 SGHTA and CDR2 FQGNSA. CDR3 DNA: TGTGCCAGCAGCCCCCTTCTAGCGGGAGATACGCAGTATTTT. Protein: CASSPLLAGDTQYF.

This clonotype was detected only a few times. The V call is TRBV2, the J call TRBJ2-2, with 16 nucleotides matching TRBD2. This CDR3 region has 15 residues. Germline V CDR1 and CDR2: SNHLY, FYNNEI. V lost 8 bases, J lost 8 bases, and 5 bases stayed unmatched. CDR3 sequence (DNA): TGTGCCAGCTCGGGACTAGCGGGAGGGCTAGGGGAGCTGTTTTTT. It yields the protein CASSGLAGGLGELFF.

This clonotype was found a few times. The rearrangement links TRBV7-9 to TRBJ2-3; possible D gene TRBD1, 6 bases. Germline values: CDR1 SEHNR, CDR2 FQNEAQ (reference sequence). Trimming removed 8 bases from V and 5 bases from J, with 23 bases in between. This CDR3 has 16 residues. The chain's CDR3 is CASRDKAKLSGDTQYF. The CDR3 DNA reads TGTGCCAGCCGGGACAAGGCCAAACTAAGTGGAGATACGCAGTATTTT.

The chain joins TRBV7-9 to TRBJ2-1; 10 nucleotides match TRBD2. With V trimmed by 3 bases and J by 0 bases, 8 bases remained unmatched. The V gene's germline CDR1 is SEHNR and CDR2 FQNEAQ (reference sequence). This CDR3 is built from 18 residues. CDR3: CASSLRGASGSSYNEQFF. CDR3 coding DNA: TGTGCCAGCAGCTTGAGGGGGGCTAGCGGGAGCTCCTACAATGAGCAGTTCTTC.

This clonotype was picked up a small number of times. The chain has TRBV13 and TRBJ1-1, with D unresolved. The CDR3 consists of 12 residues. Germline values: CDR1 PRHDT, CDR2 FYEKMQ (reference sequence). V lost 0 bases to trimming and J lost 7 bases, with 6 bases between them. CDR3 sequence: CASSLGRLEAFF. In nucleotides, the CDR3 is TGTGCCAGCAGCTTAGGCCGGCTTGAAGCTTTCTTT.

The J gene is TRBJ1-6, the V gene TRBV20-1; 9 bases match TRBD1. This CDR3 is 14 amino acids long. After removal of 6 bases from V and 9 bases from J, the junction contained 9 bases not matched to a gene. The germline V gene has CDR1 DFQATT and CDR2 SNEGSKA (reference sequence). The CDR3 DNA follows: TGCAGTGCAAGGGACAGGGAGACGAGTTCACCCCTCCACTTT. Protein product: CSARDRETSSPLHF.

The V and J genes are TRBV5-6 and TRBJ1-5; a weak D match, TRBD1 (5 bases). Trimming removed 2 bases at V and 5 bases at J, with 14 bases between. The germline V gene has CDR1 SGHDT and CDR2 YYEEEE. The CDR3 length is 15 residues. CDR3 sequence: CASSFYRRGDQPQHF. The CDR3 nucleotides read TGTGCCAGCAGCTTCTATCGGAGGGGAGATCAGCCCCAGCATTTT.

This clonotype turned up a few times. This chain connects TRBV28 to TRBJ2-3; 7 nucleotides line up with TRBD1. This CDR3 has 16 amino acids. Germline CDR1 MDHEN, CDR2 SYDVKM. With 5 bases clipped from V and 1 base from J, the junction kept 9 bases outside the gene matches. CDR3 DNA: TGTGCCAGCAGTCCCACAGGGGTGGGTCGCACAGATACGCAGTATTTT. Residues: CASSPTGVGRTDTQYF.

The rearrangement uses TRBV6-5 and TRBJ1-2; 7 nucleotides align to TRBD1. This CDR3 contains 14 residues. Germline CDR1 MNHEY, CDR2 SVGAGI. J lost 6 bases, V lost 5 bases, and 9 bases had no gene match. For the CDR3, the DNA is TGTGCCAGCAGTAGAACAGGGGAATCTGATGGCTACACCTTC. This sequence encodes CASSRTGESDGYTF.

This clonotype was counted ten times or more. This sequence joins TRBV7-6 and TRBJ2-2, with TRBD2 identical over 7 bases. V was clipped by 2 bases and J by 3 bases; unmatched bases: 6. The length of the CDR3 is 16 residues. Germline V gene data show CDR1 as SGHVS and CDR2 as FNYEAQ. The CDR3 spells CASSLLGAGDTGELFF. DNA for the CDR3: TGTGCCAGCAGCTTACTGGGCGCGGGGGACACCGGGGAGCTGTTTTTT.

The DNA for the CDR3 is TGTGCCAGCAGCTTGGGGAGGGCCGCAAATTCACCCCTCCACTTT. Translation gives CASSLGRAANSPLHF. The J gene is TRBJ1-6, the V gene TRBV5-5; no firm D call. Germline V gene sequence: CDR1 SGHKS, CDR2 YYEKEE (reference sequence). CDR3 size: 15 residues. V was shortened by 0 bases and J by 7 bases, with 11 bases between the two germline ends.

The J gene is TRBJ2-2, the V gene TRBV12-3 or TRBV12-4; 8 positions match TRBD2. J lost 5 bases, V lost 6 bases, and 11 bases had no gene match. The CDR3 is 16 amino acids. The DNA for the CDR3 is TGTGCCAGCAGCCCAAAGGGACTAGGAAATACCGGGGAGCTGTTTTTT. Protein product: CASSPKGLGNTGELFF.

A few counts support this clonotype. The V call is TRBV19, the J call TRBJ1-2, with D unclear. The ends were cut back, 3 bases at V and 4 bases at J, with 12 bases in the middle. The length of the CDR3 is 14 residues. From germline, CDR1 is LNHDA and CDR2 SQIVND (reference sequence). CDR3 amino acids: CASSIRGVLYGYTF. CDR3 nucleotide sequence: TGTGCCAGTAGTATCCGCGGAGTCCTCTATGGCTACACCTTC. Based on the CDR3 plus reference TRBV19 and TRBJ1-2, the full variable domain is DGGITQSPKYLFRKEGQNVTLSCEQNLNHDAMYWYRQDPGQGLRLIYYSQIVNDFQKGDIAEGYSVSREKKESFPLTVTSAQKNPTAFYLCASSIRGVLYGYTFGSGTRLTVV.

This clonotype showed up just a few times. J is TRBJ2-2 and V is TRBV7-9, with D possibly being TRBD2 (6 bases). The CDR3 loop spans 17 amino acids. Germline V gene data show CDR1 as SEHNR and CDR2 as FQNEAQ (reference sequence). The V end was cut by 5 bases, the J end by 0 bases, with 16 bases between. CDR3: CASSNGRPNSNTGELFF. The CDR3 bases are TGTGCCAGCAGCAATGGGAGGCCGAATTCGAACACCGGGGAGCTGTTTTTT.

A single count supports this clonotype. At one end, the junction sequence differs from germline, possibly due to a read error. The chain uses TRBV11-2 and TRBJ2-1, with TRBD2 matching over 8 bases. The germline CDR1 and CDR2 sequences are SGHAT and FQNNGV. This CDR3 is built from 13 residues. Here the CDR3 reads CASSLESGGILGF. CDR3 DNA sequence: TGTGCCAGCAGCTTAGAGAGCGGGGGTATTCTAGGCTTC.

The CDR3 is CASSRGSAGKYTGELFF. The CDR3 DNA reads TGTGCCAGCAGCCGGGGGAGCGCGGGGAAGTACACCGGGGAGCTGTTTTTT. This chain connects TRBV7-3 to TRBJ2-2; D may be TRBD2 (6 bases). CDR3 length equals 17 residues. Trimming stripped 5 bases from V and 3 bases from J, with 19 bases between. Germline V gene data show CDR1 as SGHTA and CDR2 as FQGTGA.

This clonotype was recorded many times. The CDR3 loop reads CASSSVGLGYEQYF. For the CDR3, the DNA is TGTGCCAGCAGTTCGGTTGGACTCGGCTACGAGCAGTACTTC. The chain links TRBV27 to TRBJ2-7; D is possibly TRBD2 (5 bases). The CDR3 consists of 14 residues. The V end lost 4 bases, the J end lost 3 bases, and 13 bases lay between the germline ends. The germline V gene has CDR1 MNHEY and CDR2 SMNVEV (reference sequence).

This clonotype occurred a few times. The V call is TRBV19, the J call TRBJ1-5; no clear D. The CDR3 totals 11 residues. The germline V gene has CDR1 LNHDA and CDR2 SQIVND (reference sequence). V lost 6 bases to trimming and J lost 5 bases, with 5 bases between them. This chain's CDR3 is CASSQDQPQHF. The CDR3 DNA is TGTGCCAGTAGCCAAGATCAGCCCCAGCATTTT.

The rearrangement joins TRBV6-2 or TRBV6-3 to TRBJ2-5, with D possibly being TRBD1 or TRBD2 (6 bases each). Per germline, CDR1 MNHEY and CDR2 SVGEGT. The CDR3 sequence is 14 residues long. Trimming took off 6 bases at V and 5 bases at J, with 16 bases between the two ends. CDR3 nucleotide sequence: TGTGCCAGCAGCCCAATGGGGGGCCGCGAGACCCAGTACTTC. Translating gives CASSPMGGRETQYF.

This clonotype has just a few counts. This CDR3 is CASSQQQGQETQYF. The CDR3 nucleotides are TGCGCCAGCAGCCAGCAACAGGGCCAAGAGACCCAGTACTTC. This chain joins TRBV4-1 and TRBJ2-5, with D possibly TRBD1 on 6 matching bases. V was clipped by 3 bases and J by 1 base, with 9 bases between them. Germline V lookup: CDR1 MGHRA, CDR2 YSYEKL. The CDR3 is 14 residues long.

The chain recombines TRBV5-1 with TRBJ1-4; 7 positions agree with TRBD1. This CDR3 region has 15 residues. Germline values: CDR1 SGHRS, CDR2 YFSETQ. Unmatched junction bases numbered 10, after V lost 4 bases and J lost 7 bases. The CDR3 bases are TGCGCCAGCAGCCGGGACAGCCGAGGGAGTGAAAAACTGTTTTTT. Protein: CASSRDSRGSEKLFF.

This clonotype occurred many times. The chain joins TRBV7-2 to TRBJ1-2; no clear D. The germline V and J ends were trimmed by 5 bases and 5 bases, with 9 bases remaining between them. CDR3 length: 12 residues. From germline, CDR1 is SGHTA and CDR2 FQGNSA. CDR3 loop: CASSPNTYGYTF. Written as DNA, the CDR3 is TGTGCCAGCAGCCCTAACACTTATGGCTACACCTTC.

The sample holds a few counts of this clonotype. The chain joins TRBV24-1 to TRBJ2-2; D unclear. The ends were cut back, 5 bases at V and 0 bases at J, with 6 bases in the middle. This CDR3 is 14 amino acids long. Germline lookup yields CDR1 KGHDR and CDR2 SFDVKD. The chain's CDR3 is CATSGNSNTGELFF. CDR3 sequence (DNA): TGTGCCACCAGTGGAAATTCGAACACCGGGGAGCTGTTTTTT.

This clonotype was seen at least ten times. This sequence joins TRBV7-3 and TRBJ2-7, with D unresolved. The CDR3 has 13 residues. Germline assignment: CDR1 SGHTA and CDR2 FQGTGA. Trimming pared 3 bases from V and 0 bases from J, leaving 6 bases between. The CDR3 loop reads CASSFSSSYEQYF. DNA of the CDR3: TGTGCCAGCAGCTTTTCGAGCTCCTACGAGCAGTACTTC.

This clonotype showed up just a few times. The chain joins TRBV14 to TRBJ2-1, with D perhaps TRBD1 (5 bases). The V end was cut by 4 bases, the J end by 7 bases, with 14 bases between. Per the germline V gene, CDR1 is SGHDN and CDR2 is FVKESK. The CDR3 runs to 14 residues. The CDR3 loop reads CASSPQDSYNEQFF. Written as DNA, the CDR3 is TGTGCCAGCAGCCCTCAAGACAGTTATAATGAGCAGTTCTTC.

The chain recombines TRBV12-5 with TRBJ2-2; D perhaps matches TRBD1 (5 bases). V lost 2 bases to trimming and J lost 4 bases, with 8 bases between them. CDR1 is LGHNT, CDR2 FRNRAP, per germline. The CDR3 is made up of 14 amino acids. In DNA, the CDR3 is TGTGCTAGTGGTTTGTACGACAGCACCGGGGAGCTGTTTTTT. Translating gives CASGLYDSTGELFF.

The V gene is TRBV11-2, the J gene TRBJ2-1, with D possibly matching TRBD2 (5 bases). Germline-derived CDR1 and CDR2 are SGHAT and FQNNGV. The CDR3 totals 14 residues. Trimming pared 5 bases from V and 2 bases from J, leaving 10 bases between. The DNA for the CDR3 is TGTGCCAGCAGCCAGTTGACTACCTACAATGAGCAGTTCTTC. Translated: CASSQLTTYNEQFF.